The clone carrying this TCR beta chain was counted many times. Its matching antigen is unknown. Until they underwent thyroid surgery, no patient had received any treatment. Per the original methods: Built for papillary thyroid cancer, a distant-metastasis classifier drew on CDR3 differences across clinicopathological groups. TCRdb ran MiXCR on the PCR reads. TCRdb, rather than the study authors, made the V and J calls. Counted here are about 33,000 clones, roughly a sixth occurring once; the ten biggest clones make up 9.5% to 15%. The source of the sample is a study of metastatic and nonmetastatic thyroid tumors. Whole-study context: It was across blood and tumor or nodule tissue from malignant and benign thyroid patients that repertoires were compared. Study conclusions and caveats: A significant increase in TCR beta diversity was reportedly seen in malignant thyroid tumors relative to benign nodules, in blood and tumor.

The V end was cut by 0 bases, the J end by 0 bases, with 10 bases between. CDR3 length equals 16 residues. Germline V lookup: CDR1 SGHRS, CDR2 YFSETQ. The chain is built from TRBV5-1 and TRBJ2-1; TRBD2 is a possible D gene (5 bases). Material: blood. The clonotype was recovered from a male donor with papillary thyroid cancer or a benign thyroid nodule (not recorded which). Some clones in this sample may be carry-over from other donors' samples. CDR3 in DNA: TGCGCCAGCAGCTTGGGAGCGGTGTACTCCTACAATGAGCAGTTCTTC. Translated: CASSLGAVYSYNEQFF.